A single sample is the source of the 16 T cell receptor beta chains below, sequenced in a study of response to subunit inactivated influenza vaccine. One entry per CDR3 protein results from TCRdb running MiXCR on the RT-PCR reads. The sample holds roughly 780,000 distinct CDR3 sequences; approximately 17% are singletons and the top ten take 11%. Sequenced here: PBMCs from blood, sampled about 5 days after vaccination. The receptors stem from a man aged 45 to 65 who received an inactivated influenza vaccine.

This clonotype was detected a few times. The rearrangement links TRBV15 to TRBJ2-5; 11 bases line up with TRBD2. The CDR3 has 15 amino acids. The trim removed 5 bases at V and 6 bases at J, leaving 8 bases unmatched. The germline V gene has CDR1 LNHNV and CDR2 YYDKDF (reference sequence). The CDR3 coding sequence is TGTGCCACCAGCGGGGGGACTAGCGGCCATCAGACCCAGTACTTC. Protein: CATSGGTSGHQTQYF.

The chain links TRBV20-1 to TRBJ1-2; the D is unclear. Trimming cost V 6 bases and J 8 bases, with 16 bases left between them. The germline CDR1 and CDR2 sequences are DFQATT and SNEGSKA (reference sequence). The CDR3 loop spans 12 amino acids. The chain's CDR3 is CSAIDTNWGYTF. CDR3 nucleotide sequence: TGCAGTGCAATCGACACCAATTGGGGCTACACCTTC.

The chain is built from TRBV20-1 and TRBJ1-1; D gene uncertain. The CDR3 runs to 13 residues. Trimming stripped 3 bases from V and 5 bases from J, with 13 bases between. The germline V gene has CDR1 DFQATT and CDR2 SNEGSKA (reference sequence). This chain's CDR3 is CSASGRWKTEAFF. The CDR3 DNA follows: TGCAGTGCTAGCGGAAGATGGAAGACTGAAGCTTTCTTT.

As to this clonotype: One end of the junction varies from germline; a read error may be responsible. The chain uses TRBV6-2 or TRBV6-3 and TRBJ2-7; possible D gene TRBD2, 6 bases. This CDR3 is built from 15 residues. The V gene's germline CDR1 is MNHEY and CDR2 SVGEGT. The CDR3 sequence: CANSYTREEAYEQYF. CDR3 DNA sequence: TGTGCCAACAGTTACACGCGGGAAGAGGCTTACGAGCAGTACTTC.

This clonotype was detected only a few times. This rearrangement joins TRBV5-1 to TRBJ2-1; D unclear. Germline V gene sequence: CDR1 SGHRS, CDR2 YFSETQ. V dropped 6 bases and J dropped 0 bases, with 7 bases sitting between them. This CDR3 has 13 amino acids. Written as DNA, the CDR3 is TGCGCCAGCATGCCGAGCTCCTACAATGAGCAGTTCTTC. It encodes CASMPSSYNEQFF.

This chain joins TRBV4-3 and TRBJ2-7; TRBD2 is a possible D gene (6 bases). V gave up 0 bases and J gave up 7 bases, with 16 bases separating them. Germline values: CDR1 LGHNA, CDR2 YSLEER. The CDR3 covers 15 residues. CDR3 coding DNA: TGCGCCAGCAGCCAAGAAGGCGGGAAGGGTTGGGAGCAGTACTTC. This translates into CASSQEGGKGWEQYF.

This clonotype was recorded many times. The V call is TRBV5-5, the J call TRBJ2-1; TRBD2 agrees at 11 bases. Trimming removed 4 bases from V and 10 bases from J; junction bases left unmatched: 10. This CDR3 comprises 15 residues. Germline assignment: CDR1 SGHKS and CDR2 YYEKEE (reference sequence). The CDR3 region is CASSTTPGLAAEQFF. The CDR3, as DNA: TGTGCCAGCAGCACAACCCCGGGACTAGCGGCCGAGCAGTTCTTC.

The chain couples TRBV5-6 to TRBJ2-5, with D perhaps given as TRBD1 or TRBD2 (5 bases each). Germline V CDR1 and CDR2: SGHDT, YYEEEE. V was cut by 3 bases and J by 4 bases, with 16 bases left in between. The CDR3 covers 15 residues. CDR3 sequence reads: CASSSTRGASETQYF. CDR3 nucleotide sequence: TGTGCCAGCAGCTCCACTAGAGGGGCATCAGAGACCCAGTACTTC.

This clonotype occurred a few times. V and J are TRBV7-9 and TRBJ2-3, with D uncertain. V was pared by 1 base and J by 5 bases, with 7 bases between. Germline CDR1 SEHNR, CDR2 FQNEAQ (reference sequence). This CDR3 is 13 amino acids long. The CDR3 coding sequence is TGTGCCAGCAGCTTAGTCAGGAGAGATACGCAGTATTTT. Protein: CASSLVRRDTQYF.

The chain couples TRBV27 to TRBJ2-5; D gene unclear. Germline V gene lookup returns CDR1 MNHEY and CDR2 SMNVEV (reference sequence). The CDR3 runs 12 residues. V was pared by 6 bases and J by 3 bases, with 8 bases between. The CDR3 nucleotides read TGTGCCAGCAGCTCGGCGGAAGAGACCCAGTACTTC. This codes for CASSSAEETQYF.

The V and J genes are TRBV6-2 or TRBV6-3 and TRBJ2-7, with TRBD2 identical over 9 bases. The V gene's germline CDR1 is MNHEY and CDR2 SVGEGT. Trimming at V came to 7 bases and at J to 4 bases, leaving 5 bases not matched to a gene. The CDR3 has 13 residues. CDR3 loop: CASMFSGSYEQYF. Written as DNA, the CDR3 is TGTGCCAGCATGTTTAGCGGGAGTTACGAGCAGTACTTC.

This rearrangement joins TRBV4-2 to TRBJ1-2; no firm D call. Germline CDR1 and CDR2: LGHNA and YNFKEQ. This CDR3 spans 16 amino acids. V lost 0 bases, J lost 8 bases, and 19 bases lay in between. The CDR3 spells CASSQDLEGMLRGYTF. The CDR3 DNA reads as TGTGCCAGCAGCCAAGATCTAGAAGGGATGCTTCGGGGCTACACCTTC.

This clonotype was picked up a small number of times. For the CDR3, the DNA is TGTGCCAGCGCCTACAGGGTAAAAGAGACCCAGTACTTC. This encodes CASAYRVKETQYF. The chain employs TRBV27 and TRBJ2-5; D possibly corresponds to TRBD1 (6 bases). Germline CDR1 and CDR2: MNHEY and SMNVEV (reference sequence). Trimming shortened V by 8 bases and J by 3 bases, and 13 bases separated the two germline ends. The CDR3 is 13 residues long.

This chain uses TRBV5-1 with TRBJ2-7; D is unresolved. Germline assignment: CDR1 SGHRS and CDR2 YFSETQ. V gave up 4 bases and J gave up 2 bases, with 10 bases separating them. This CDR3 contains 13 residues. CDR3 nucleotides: TGCGCCAGCAGCCGATCCGGTACCTACGAGCAGTACTTC. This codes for CASSRSGTYEQYF.

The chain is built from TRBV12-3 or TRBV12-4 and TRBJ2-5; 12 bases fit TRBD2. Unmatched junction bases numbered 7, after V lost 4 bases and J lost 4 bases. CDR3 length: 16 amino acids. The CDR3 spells CASSSTSGGQRETQYF. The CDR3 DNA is TGTGCCAGCAGTTCGACTAGCGGGGGTCAACGAGAGACCCAGTACTTC.

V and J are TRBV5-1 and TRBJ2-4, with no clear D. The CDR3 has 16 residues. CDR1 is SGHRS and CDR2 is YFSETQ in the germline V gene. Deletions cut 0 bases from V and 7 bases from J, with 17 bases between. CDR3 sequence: CASSLGQVPKPNIQYF. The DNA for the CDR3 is TGCGCCAGCAGCTTGGGCCAAGTCCCCAAGCCCAACATTCAGTACTTC.